The subject of this entry is one T cell receptor (beta chain). This specimen comes from a study of blood T cell repertoires in COVID-19. In the study overall: Samples representing acute and convalescent COVID-19 were sourced from the United States, Italy and Spain.

V was cut by 0 bases and J by 7 bases, with 12 bases left in between. The CDR3 is made up of 14 amino acids. Germline lookup yields CDR1 MNHEY and CDR2 SVGAGI. Original data processing: Estimation of nucleated cell counts was performed using reference gene primer amplification. Assay used: immunoSEQ multiplex PCR; TCRdb lists only in-frame clones, some missing. V and J calls and clone size are those listed in that table; D and trimming were worked out from the DNA. This table has roughly 32,000 clones, 80% to 95% appearing once. Sequences were obtained from peripheral blood. The rearrangement joins TRBV6-5 to TRBJ1-2; possibly TRBD1 for D (6 bases). This receptor was obtained from a male donor with active COVID-19. As DNA, the CDR3 is TGTGCCAGCAGTTACTCCACAGGGTTGGGTGGCTACACCTTC. This codes for CASSYSTGLGGYTF.